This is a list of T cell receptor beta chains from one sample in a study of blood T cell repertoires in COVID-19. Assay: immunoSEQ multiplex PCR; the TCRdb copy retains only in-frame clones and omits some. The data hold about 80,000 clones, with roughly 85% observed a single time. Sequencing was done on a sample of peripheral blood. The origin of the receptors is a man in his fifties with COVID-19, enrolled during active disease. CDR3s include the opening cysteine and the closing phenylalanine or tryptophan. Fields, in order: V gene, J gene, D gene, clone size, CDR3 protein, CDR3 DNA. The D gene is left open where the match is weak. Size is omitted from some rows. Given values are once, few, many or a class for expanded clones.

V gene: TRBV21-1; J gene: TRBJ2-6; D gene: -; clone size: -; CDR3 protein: CASSKHGRAGANVLTF; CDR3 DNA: TGTGCCAGCAGCAAACATGGGAGAGCTGGGGCCAACGTCCTGACTTTC
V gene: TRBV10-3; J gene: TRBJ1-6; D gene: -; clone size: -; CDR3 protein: CAISFYPPWEGYNSPLHF; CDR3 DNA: TGTGCCATCAGTTTTTACCCACCCTGGGAGGGCTATAATTCACCCCTCCACTTT
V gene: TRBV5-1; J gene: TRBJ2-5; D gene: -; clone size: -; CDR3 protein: CASSLGLGEAQYF; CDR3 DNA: TGCGCCAGCAGCTTGGGTCTCGGAGAAGCCCAGTACTTC
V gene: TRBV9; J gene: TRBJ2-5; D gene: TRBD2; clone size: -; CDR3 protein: CASSVAASGGETQYF; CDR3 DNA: TGTGCCAGCAGCGTAGCGGCTAGCGGGGGGGAGACCCAGTACTTC
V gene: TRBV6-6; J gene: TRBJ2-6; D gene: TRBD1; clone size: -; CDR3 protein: CASSPGQGTSGANVLTF; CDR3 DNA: TGTGCCAGCAGTCCGGGACAGGGAACTTCTGGGGCCAACGTCCTGACTTTC
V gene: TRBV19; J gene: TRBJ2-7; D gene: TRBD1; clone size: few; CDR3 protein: CASSDRGLASYEQYF; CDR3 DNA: TGTGCCAGTTCCGACAGGGGGCTAGCCTCCTACGAGCAGTACTTC
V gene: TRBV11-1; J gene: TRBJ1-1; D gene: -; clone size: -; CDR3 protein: CASSLYRSSWTEAFF; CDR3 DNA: TGTGCCAGCAGCTTGTACAGGTCCTCCTGGACTGAAGCTTTCTTT
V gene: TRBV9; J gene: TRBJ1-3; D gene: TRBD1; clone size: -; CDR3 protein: CASSPPGTGRGNTIYF; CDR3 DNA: TGTGCCAGCAGCCCACCCGGGACAGGGAGAGGAAACACCATATATTTT
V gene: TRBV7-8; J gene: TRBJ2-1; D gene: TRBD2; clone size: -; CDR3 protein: CASSLTSGDYNEQFF; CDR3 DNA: TGTGCCAGCAGCCTGACTAGCGGAGACTACAATGAGCAGTTCTTC
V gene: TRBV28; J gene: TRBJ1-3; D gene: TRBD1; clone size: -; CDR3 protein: CASSTLDRDNTIYF; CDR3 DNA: TGTGCCAGCAGTACCCTGGACAGGGACAACACCATATATTTT
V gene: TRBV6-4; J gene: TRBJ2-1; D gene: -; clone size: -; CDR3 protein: CASSQGGSYNEQFF; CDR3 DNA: TGTGCCAGCAGTCAAGGAGGCTCCTACAATGAGCAGTTCTTC
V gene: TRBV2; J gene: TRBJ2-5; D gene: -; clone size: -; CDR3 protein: CASSANRPIRGETQYF; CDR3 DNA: TGTGCCAGCAGCGCAAACAGACCAATTCGGGGAGAGACCCAGTACTTC
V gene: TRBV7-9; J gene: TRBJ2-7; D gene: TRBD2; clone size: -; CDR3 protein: CASTDLSGTSYEQYF; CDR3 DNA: TGTGCCAGCACCGACCTCAGCGGGACTTCCTACGAGCAGTACTTC
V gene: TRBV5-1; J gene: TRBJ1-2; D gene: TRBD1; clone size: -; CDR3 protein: CASSGTGFGGYTF; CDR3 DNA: TGCGCCAGCTCCGGGACAGGGTTTGGCGGCTACACCTTC
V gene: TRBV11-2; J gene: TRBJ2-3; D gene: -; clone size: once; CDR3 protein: CASSRSGSTDTQYF; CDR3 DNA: TGTGCCAGCAGCCGGTCGGGATCAACGGATACGCAGTATTTT
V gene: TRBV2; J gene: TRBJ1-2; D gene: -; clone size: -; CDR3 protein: CASSDWTAKLFNYGYTF; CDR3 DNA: TGTGCCAGCAGTGATTGGACAGCCAAGTTATTTAACTATGGCTACACCTTC
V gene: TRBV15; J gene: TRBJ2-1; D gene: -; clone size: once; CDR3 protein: CATSRDKGQGSSYNEQFF; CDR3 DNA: TGTGCCACCAGCAGAGATAAAGGGCAGGGAAGCTCCTACAATGAGCAGTTCTTC